A single sample is the source of the 18 T cell receptor beta chains below, sequenced in a study of cytomegalovirus exposure and HLA in healthy donors. With 60 Vbeta and 13 Jbeta primers, the PCR was carried out. Generated by immunoSEQ multiplex PCR, the TCRdb table keeps only in-frame clones and is missing some. Of 130,000 or so clones in the sample, more than 65% were seen once. The sample consisted of PBMCs. The receptors shown here come from a young woman in good health and CMV-seropositive.

This chain links TRBV21-1 with TRBJ2-6; whether TRBD1, the table's D call, matches the DNA was not checked. TRBV21-1 is annotated as a pseudogene. This CDR3 comprises 16 residues. The CDR3, as DNA: TGTGCCAGTCCGTCGGAAGGGGGCTCTGGGGCCAACGTCCTGACTTTC. It is translated as CASPSEGGSGANVLTF.

The genes are TRBV5-1 and TRBJ2-1; 7 nucleotides agree with TRBD1. The CDR3 is 14 amino acids. Losses at the gene ends were 5 bases for V and 4 bases for J; bases not matched to a gene: 6. Germline lookup yields CDR1 SGHRS and CDR2 YFSETQ. CDR3 sequence reads: CASSMGQQYNEQFF. DNA for the CDR3: TGCGCCAGCAGTATGGGACAGCAATACAATGAGCAGTTCTTC.

This rearrangement joins TRBV7-9 to TRBJ2-2, with 9 bases lining up with TRBD1. Germline-derived CDR1 and CDR2 are SEHNR and FQNEAQ (reference sequence). V was clipped by 5 bases and J by 6 bases; unmatched bases: 10. CDR3 size: 16 residues. The CDR3 region is CASSLTGTGWPGELFF. The CDR3 coding sequence is TGTGCCAGCAGCCTCACCGGGACAGGGTGGCCCGGGGAGCTGTTTTTT.

The chain is built from TRBV19 and TRBJ2-3; 10 bases are a match to TRBD1. Trimming cost V 7 bases and J 1 base; bases outside gene matches: 5. CDR1 and CDR2 from the germline V gene are LNHDA and SQIVND (reference sequence). The CDR3 runs 15 residues. The CDR3 nucleotides are TGTGCCAGTAATGGACAGGGGGGGGGCACAGATACGCAGTATTTT. This encodes CASNGQGGGTDTQYF.

This clone came up a few times. Other nucleotide sequences in the sample specify the same CDR3. The rearrangement links TRBV19 to TRBJ2-2; 9 bases align to TRBD1. CDR1 LNHDA and CDR2 SQIVND come from the germline V gene (reference sequence). The CDR3 consists of 15 residues. V shed 2 bases and J 3 bases; nucleotides not matched to a gene: 1. The CDR3 sequence: CASSITGGHTGELFF. CDR3 DNA sequence: TGTGCCAGTAGTATAACAGGGGGCCACACCGGGGAGCTGTTTTTT.

The chain is built from TRBV7-9 and TRBJ2-1, with TRBD2 as a possible D gene (5 bases). The germline CDR1 and CDR2 sequences are SEHNR and FQNEAQ (reference sequence). V gave up 4 bases and J gave up 8 bases, with 9 bases separating them. This CDR3 has 12 amino acids. CDR3 in DNA: TGTGCCAGCAGCTCGACGGGGTATGAGCAGTTCTTC. It codes for CASSSTGYEQFF.

The chain joins TRBV7-6 to TRBJ2-7; D ambiguous. CDR1 SGHVS and CDR2 FNYEAQ come from the germline V gene. The length of the CDR3 is 13 residues. V gave up 3 bases and J gave up 3 bases, with 9 bases separating them. CDR3 in amino acids: CASSFGYSYEQYF. The CDR3 DNA reads TGTGCCAGCAGCTTCGGATACAGCTACGAGCAGTACTTC.

This chain joins TRBV11-2 and TRBJ1-1; 7 nucleotides line up with TRBD1. The CDR3 has 15 amino acids. Looked up from germline, CDR1 is SGHAT and CDR2 is FQNNGV. With 5 bases clipped from V and 1 base from J, the junction kept 7 bases outside the gene matches. Here the CDR3 reads CASSPRQGGNTEAFF. In DNA, the CDR3 is TGTGCCAGCAGCCCCCGACAGGGTGGGAACACTGAAGCTTTCTTT.

J is TRBJ2-5 and V is TRBV5-1; 9 bases map to TRBD1. This CDR3 has 17 amino acids. Germline-derived CDR1 and CDR2 are SGHRS and YFSETQ. The V gene end was trimmed by 1 base and the J gene end by 4 bases; junction bases not matched to a gene: 11. CDR3 DNA: TGCGCCAGCAGCTTGTTTGGGCGTGGGGGACAGGGAGAGACCCAGTACTTC. Translating gives CASSLFGRGGQGETQYF.

J is TRBJ2-3 and V is TRBV6-6; the D gene is possibly TRBD1 (6 bases). The ends were cut back, 10 bases at V and 1 base at J, with 12 bases in the middle. There are 13 residues in the CDR3. Germline V gene lookup returns CDR1 MNHNY and CDR2 SVGAGI (reference sequence). CDR3 DNA: TGTGCCACCGGGACACCTCGCACAGATACGCAGTATTTT. Translating gives CATGTPRTDTQYF.

The chain uses TRBV5-1 and TRBJ1-1; D is perhaps TRBD1 (5 bases). This CDR3 is built from 14 residues. V dropped 2 bases and J dropped 5 bases, with 13 bases sitting between them. The germline V gene has CDR1 SGHRS and CDR2 YFSETQ. The DNA for the CDR3 is TGCGCCAGCAGCTTTGCTCAGGGCAGGACTGAAGCTTTCTTT. Amino acid sequence: CASSFAQGRTEAFF.

This clone was observed a single time. The chain recombines TRBV6-5 with TRBJ2-7; TRBD1 might be the D (5 bases). The CDR3 consists of 14 residues. Germline V gene sequence: CDR1 MNHEY, CDR2 SVGAGI. V was trimmed by 2 bases and J by 6 bases, leaving 14 bases between them. This chain's CDR3 is CASSYGTGVGEQYF. In nucleotides, the CDR3 is TGTGCCAGCAGTTACGGTACAGGCGTGGGCGAGCAGTACTTC.

This clone was seen just once. The rearrangement joins TRBV12-5 to TRBJ1-2; 8 positions match TRBD1. Germline CDR1 is LGHNT and CDR2 is FRNRAP. The CDR3 loop spans 15 amino acids. With V trimmed by 1 base and J by 4 bases, 5 bases remained unmatched. CDR3 nucleotide sequence: TGTGCTAGTGGTTTGGCCCCAGGGGGCCTCTATGGCTACACCTTC. Protein sequence: CASGLAPGGLYGYTF.

The chain uses TRBV6-6 and TRBJ2-1; tentative D call: TRBD2 (6 bases). CDR1 and CDR2 (germline): MNHNY, SVGAGI (reference sequence). The germline V and J ends were trimmed by 3 bases and 4 bases, with 13 bases remaining between them. The CDR3 is 15 residues long. The CDR3 DNA reads as TGTGCCAGCAGTTATATTGCAGGGAGGTACAATGAGCAGTTCTTC. It yields the protein CASSYIAGRYNEQFF.

V is TRBV4-1 and J is TRBJ1-6, with a tentative D call TRBD1 (5 bases). The germline V and J ends were trimmed by 4 bases and 0 bases, with 13 bases remaining between them. Germline CDR1 and CDR2: MGHRA and YSYEKL. The CDR3 is 17 residues long. CDR3 in DNA: TGCGCCAGCAGCCCTAGCGACAGCAGCTCCTATAATTCACCCCTCCACTTT. It is translated as CASSPSDSSSYNSPLHF.

Turning to this clone: The same CDR3 can be traced to other DNA sequences in this sample. The gene calls are TRBV2 and TRBJ1-2; D not certain. The CDR3 consists of 14 residues. V gave up 0 bases and J gave up 4 bases, with 9 bases separating them. The germline V gene encodes CDR1 SNHLY and CDR2 FYNNEI. The CDR3 protein is CASSEAAGGYGYTF. CDR3 bases: TGTGCCAGCAGTGAAGCGGCGGGAGGCTATGGCTACACCTTC. The full variable domain, its missing parts supplied by reference TRBV2 and TRBJ1-2, is EPEVTQTPSHQVTQMGQEVILRCVPISNHLYFYWYRQILGQKVEFLVSFYNNEISEKSEIFDDQFSVERPDGSNFTLKIRSTKLEDSAMYFCASSEAAGGYGYTFGSGTRLTVV.

The V and J genes are TRBV2 and TRBJ2-5, with 12 bases identical to TRBD2. V lost 2 bases, J lost 4 bases, and 8 bases stayed unmatched. The germline gives CDR1 SNHLY, CDR2 FYNNEI. The CDR3 contains 17 residues. CDR3 loop: CASSEYASGGEGETQYF. CDR3 nucleotides: TGTGCCAGCAGTGAATATGCTAGCGGGGGGGAAGGAGAGACCCAGTACTTC.

The chain uses TRBV11-2 and TRBJ2-1; 11 bases line up with TRBD2. This CDR3 comprises 16 residues. CDR1 and CDR2 from the germline V gene are SGHAT and FQNNGV. J lost 8 bases, V lost 4 bases, and 10 bases had no gene match. CDR3: CASSSLSGGALYEQFF. For the CDR3, the DNA is TGTGCCAGCAGCTCACTTAGCGGGGGGGCCCTCTATGAGCAGTTCTTC.